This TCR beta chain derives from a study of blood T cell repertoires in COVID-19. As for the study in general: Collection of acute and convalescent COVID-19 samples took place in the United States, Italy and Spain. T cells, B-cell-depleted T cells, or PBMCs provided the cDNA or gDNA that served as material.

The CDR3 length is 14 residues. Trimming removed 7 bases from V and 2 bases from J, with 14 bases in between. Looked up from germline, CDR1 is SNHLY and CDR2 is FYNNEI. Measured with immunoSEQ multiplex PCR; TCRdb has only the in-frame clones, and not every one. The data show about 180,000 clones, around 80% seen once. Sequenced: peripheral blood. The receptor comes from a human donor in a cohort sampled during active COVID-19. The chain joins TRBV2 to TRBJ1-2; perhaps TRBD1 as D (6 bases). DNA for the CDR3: TGTGCCAGCAACCCCGAAGGGGGAAACTATGGCTACACCTTC. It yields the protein CASNPEGGNYGYTF.